These 4 T cell receptor beta chains were all obtained from the same sample, sequenced in a study of shared clonotypes between healthy human individuals. Method: immunoSEQ multiplex PCR; TCRdb's copy keeps in-frame clones and lacks some. The sample holds roughly 2.1 million clones, approximately 94% seen once. The naive CD8 subset, CD45RO-negative cells positively selected for CCR7, excluded terminally differentiated effector memory CD45RA+ cells. Sequencing was carried out using naive CD8+ T cells from PBMCs. Receptor source: a man aged 18 to 30 in good health. Some clones in this sample may be carry-over from other donors' samples.

The chain joins TRBV5-1 to TRBJ2-1, with 12 bases identical to TRBD2. The V gene end was trimmed by 4 bases and the J gene end by 6 bases; junction bases not matched to a gene: 2. This CDR3 spans 14 amino acids. Germline CDR1 is SGHRS and CDR2 is YFSETQ. Here the CDR3 reads CASSVLAGGNEQFF. In DNA form, the CDR3 reads TGCGCCAGCAGCGTACTAGCGGGAGGCAATGAGCAGTTCTTC.

In regard to this clone: A read error may be the cause here, since a much bigger clone is one base away. Other DNA sequences in this specimen translate into the identical CDR3. CDR3 nucleotide sequence: TGTGCCAGCAGCCTAGGGAATCAGCCCCAGCATTTT. Residues: CASSLGNQPQHF. The gene calls are TRBV28 and TRBJ1-5; D call uncertain. The CDR3 covers 12 residues. Trimming shortened V by 6 bases and J by 4 bases, and 7 bases separated the two germline ends. Germline-derived CDR1 and CDR2 are MDHEN and SYDVKM.

With regard to this clone: One junction end does not reproduce the germline sequence, and a read error may be involved. The J gene is TRBJ1-1, the V gene TRBV6-5, with no clear D. Germline V gene data show CDR1 as MNHEY and CDR2 as SVGAGI. This CDR3 is 13 amino acids long. The CDR3 DNA follows: TGTGCCATCAGTGAGTCTGGCGGGAATGAAGCTTTCTTT. Encoded protein: CAISESGGNEAFF.

A few counts support this clone. Other DNA sequences in the same sample also yield this CDR3. This chain uses TRBV9 with TRBJ2-1, with unresolved D. V lost 2 bases, J lost 5 bases, and 5 bases lay in between. The CDR3 has 12 amino acids. Germline V gene data show CDR1 as SGDLS and CDR2 as YYNGEE. The CDR3 nucleotides read TGTGCCAGCAGCGTTTTGAACAATGAGCAGTTCTTC. Translating it yields CASSVLNNEQFF.